The 17 T cell receptor beta chains listed next were all sequenced from one sample in a study of T-cell reconstitution after alpha-beta-depleted transplantation in children. A library of TCRbeta sequences, prepared with unique molecular identifiers, was generated. TCRdb used MiXCR to reprocess the PCR reads, holding one entry per CDR3 protein. The repertoire consists of 200,000 to 300,000 distinct CDR3 sequences, with about 12% occurring once and the leading ten covering over 2%. The sample here was PBMCs from the stem cell graft donor, taken from the stem cell graft. The origin of the receptors is a human donor who donated a stem cell graft to a child with acute lymphoblastic leukemia.

There are many counts of this clonotype. The chain carries TRBV20-1 and TRBJ1-5; no reliable D call. Trimming left V 0 bases short and J 7 bases short, with 19 bases between. This CDR3 contains 16 residues. CDR1 and CDR2 from the germline V gene are DFQATT and SNEGSKA (reference sequence). For the CDR3, the DNA is TGCAGTGCTAGAGATGGAGGTTCCGCTTTTGTGCAGCCCCAGCATTTT. This sequence encodes CSARDGGSAFVQPQHF.

The chain links TRBV7-9 to TRBJ2-5; TRBD1 or TRBD2 may be the D gene (5 bases each). In germline, CDR1 is SEHNR, CDR2 FQNEAQ (reference sequence). V lost 0 bases to trimming and J lost 5 bases, with 10 bases between them. The CDR3 covers 14 residues. CDR3 bases: TGTGCCAGCAGCTTAGCGCTCGGGGACGAGACCCAGTACTTC. Protein product: CASSLALGDETQYF.

This clonotype was detected ten times or more. The chain employs TRBV19 and TRBJ1-2, with TRBD1 matching over 9 bases. J was trimmed by 2 bases and V by 7 bases; bases with no gene match: 11. The CDR3 runs to 16 residues. Germline assignment: CDR1 LNHDA and CDR2 SQIVND (reference sequence). The CDR3 spells CASKGQGTGTNYGYTF. CDR3 bases: TGTGCCAGTAAAGGTCAGGGGACAGGGACGAACTATGGCTACACCTTC.

The sample holds many counts of this clonotype. This rearrangement joins TRBV27 to TRBJ1-5; a possible D gene is TRBD1 (5 bases). V was cut by 5 bases and J by 2 bases, with 13 bases left in between. The CDR3 covers 15 residues. From germline, CDR1 is MNHEY and CDR2 SMNVEV (reference sequence). Written as DNA, the CDR3 is TGTGCCAGCAGTGGGGGGGGTGGAGGCAATCAGCCCCAGCATTTT. Amino acids: CASSGGGGGNQPQHF.

This clonotype occurred many times. Written as DNA, the CDR3 is TGTGCCAGCAGTTTATCCGGGGGAATGGACTCCTACGAGCAGTACTTC. It codes for CASSLSGGMDSYEQYF. The gene calls are TRBV27 and TRBJ2-7; possible D gene TRBD2, 6 bases. This CDR3 is built from 16 residues. CDR1 and CDR2 from the germline V gene are MNHEY and SMNVEV (reference sequence). Trimming pared 0 bases from V and 0 bases from J, leaving 12 bases between.

This clonotype was observed many times. This chain links TRBV5-4 with TRBJ2-1, with 10 bases identical to TRBD1. The CDR3 is made up of 15 amino acids. With 2 bases clipped from V and 5 bases from J, the junction kept 4 bases outside the gene matches. CDR1 and CDR2 from the germline V gene are SGHNT and YYREEE (reference sequence). Here the CDR3 reads CASSFRQGANNEQFF. The CDR3 bases are TGTGCCAGCAGCTTCCGACAGGGGGCGAACAATGAGCAGTTCTTC.

This clonotype was recorded many times. CDR3 loop: CASQGTLQDEQYF. CDR3 sequence (DNA): TGCGCCAGCCAAGGGACCCTCCAGGACGAGCAGTACTTC. This chain uses TRBV5-1 with TRBJ2-7; D may be TRBD1 or TRBD2 (5 bases each). In germline, CDR1 is SGHRS, CDR2 YFSETQ. V lost 7 bases, J lost 5 bases, and 16 bases lay in between. This CDR3 spans 13 amino acids.

A note on this clonotype: A much larger clone differs by one base, so this may be a read error. The chain combines TRBV7-9 with TRBJ1-4; D remains unclear. Per germline, CDR1 SEHNR and CDR2 FQNEAQ (reference sequence). The CDR3 covers 16 residues. The CDR3 nucleotides are TGTGCCACCAGCTCACCCGAAGGGAAGGCTAATGAAAAACTGTTTTTT. It codes for CATSSPEGKANEKLFF.

Many counts were recorded for this clonotype. The chain recombines TRBV7-6 with TRBJ2-3, with 9 bases lining up with TRBD2. Germline V gives CDR1 SGHVS, CDR2 FNYEAQ. The CDR3 is made up of 15 amino acids. V dropped 5 bases and J dropped 0; count of bases not matched to a gene: 3. The CDR3 protein is CASSPGLASTDTQYF. CDR3 coding DNA: TGTGCCAGCAGCCCCGGACTAGCGAGCACAGATACGCAGTATTTT.

Note on this clonotype: With a much larger clone just one base away, this may be a read error. The rearrangement joins TRBV11-2 to TRBJ2-7, with 7 bases lining up with TRBD1. Germline loops: CDR1 SGHAT, CDR2 FQNNGV. This CDR3 has 15 residues. This chain's CDR3 is CASSSPTGQTYAQYF. In DNA, the CDR3 is TGTGCCAGCAGCTCACCCACGGGACAGACCTACGCGCAGTACTTC.

This chain connects TRBV30 to TRBJ2-2; 10 nucleotides match TRBD2. From germline, CDR1 is GTSNPN and CDR2 SVGIG (reference sequence). This CDR3 has 15 amino acids. V lost 3 bases and J lost 4; bases outside the gene matches: 5. CDR3 loop: CAWRKSGRGTGELFF. The CDR3 bases are TGTGCCTGGAGGAAGAGCGGGAGGGGCACCGGGGAGCTGTTTTTT. Combining the CDR3 with reference TRBV30 and TRBJ2-2 gives the whole variable domain SQTIHQWPATLVQPVGSPLSLECTVEGTSNPNLYWYRQAAGRGLQLLFYSVGIGQISSEVPQNLSASRPQDRQFILSSKKLLLSDSGFYLCAWRKSGRGTGELFFGEGSRLTVL.

This chain links TRBV20-1 with TRBJ2-4; 9 bases match TRBD1. The CDR3 consists of 14 residues. The V gene's germline CDR1 is DFQATT and CDR2 SNEGSKA (reference sequence). The trim removed 5 bases at V and 12 bases at J, leaving 14 bases unmatched. The chain's CDR3 is CSARPGTGRDSQYF. DNA of the CDR3: TGCAGTGCTCGCCCCGGGACAGGGCGCGACAGTCAGTACTTC.

The rearrangement links TRBV20-1 to TRBJ2-1; 11 bases are shared with TRBD2. V lost 4 bases to trimming and J lost 4 bases; unmatched junction nucleotides: 9. CDR1 DFQATT and CDR2 SNEGSKA come from the germline V gene (reference sequence). The CDR3 is made up of 16 amino acids. In DNA, the CDR3 is TGCAGTGCTAACCATAAGACTAGCGGGAATTACAATGAGCAGTTCTTC. Translated: CSANHKTSGNYNEQFF.

This clonotype was seen ten or more times. The chain employs TRBV6-5 and TRBJ2-7; the match to TRBD1 covers 9 bases. The CDR3 spans 16 residues. In germline, CDR1 is MNHEY, CDR2 SVGAGI. With V trimmed by 0 bases and J by 0 bases, 3 bases remained unmatched. CDR3 loop: CASSYSTTGGSYEQYF. DNA for the CDR3: TGTGCCAGCAGTTACTCCACGACAGGGGGCTCCTACGAGCAGTACTTC.

This clonotype was seen many times. This chain connects TRBV28 to TRBJ2-5; no reliable D call. CDR3 length: 14 amino acids. V was shortened by 2 bases and J by 4 bases, with 11 bases between the two germline ends. Germline CDR1 MDHEN, CDR2 SYDVKM. The CDR3 sequence: CASSLVRDIETQYF. The CDR3 coding sequence is TGTGCCAGCAGTTTAGTTCGTGACATAGAGACCCAGTACTTC. Complete variable domain (other parts from reference TRBV28 and TRBJ2-5): DVKVTQSSRYLVKRTGEKVFLECVQDMDHENMFWYRQDPGLGLRLIYFSYDVKMKEKGDIPEGYSVSREKKERFSLILESASTNQTSMYLCASSLVRDIETQYFGPGTRLLVL.

This clonotype was seen many times. The CDR3 sequence is CASSLVQGAKFF. Written as DNA, the CDR3 is TGTGCCAGCAGCTTAGTGCAGGGGGCGAAGTTCTTC. V usage is TRBV7-2 and J usage is TRBJ2-1; TRBD1 agrees at 8 bases. The CDR3 runs 12 residues. Germline CDR1 reads SGHTA; CDR2 reads FQGNSA. V was pared by 1 base and J by 14 bases, with 4 bases of the junction left unmatched.

In DNA, the CDR3 is TGCAGTGCTAGAGAGACAGGGGACCAGCCCCAGCATTTT. Encoded protein: CSARETGDQPQHF. V gene TRBV20-1 combines with J gene TRBJ1-5; 8 positions match TRBD1. With 0 bases clipped from V and 7 bases from J, the junction kept 2 bases outside the gene matches. The CDR3 covers 13 residues. CDR1 and CDR2 (germline): DFQATT, SNEGSKA (reference sequence).